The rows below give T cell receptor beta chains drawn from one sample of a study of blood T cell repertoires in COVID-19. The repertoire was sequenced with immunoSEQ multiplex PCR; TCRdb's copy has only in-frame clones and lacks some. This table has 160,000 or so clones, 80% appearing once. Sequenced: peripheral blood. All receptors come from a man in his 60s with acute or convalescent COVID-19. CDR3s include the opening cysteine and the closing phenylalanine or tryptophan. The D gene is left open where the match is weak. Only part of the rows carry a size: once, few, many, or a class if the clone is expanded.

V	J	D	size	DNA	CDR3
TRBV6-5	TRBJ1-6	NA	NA	TGTGCCAGTAGGGGAAGCAGGAATTCACCCCTCCACTTT	CASRGSRNSPLHF
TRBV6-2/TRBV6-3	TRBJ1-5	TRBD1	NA	TGTGCCAGCAGTTATGTGCCCCGACAGGGCTATCAGCCCCAGCATTTT	CASSYVPRQGYQPQHF
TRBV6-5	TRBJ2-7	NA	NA	TGTGCCAGCAGCTCTGGGGCACCCGGCTCCGAGCAGTACTTC	CASSSGAPGSEQYF
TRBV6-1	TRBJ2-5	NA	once	TGTGCCAGCAGTGAAGCCGGGGAGACCCAGTACTTC	CASSEAGETQYF
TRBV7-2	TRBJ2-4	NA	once	TGTGCCAGCAGTCCGTCCGGAGCTGAAAACATTCAGTACTTC	CASSPSGAENIQYF
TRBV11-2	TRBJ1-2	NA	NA	TGTGCCACCAGGGGTGGGGACTTTGGCGGGGGCTACACCTTC	CATRGGDFGGGYTF
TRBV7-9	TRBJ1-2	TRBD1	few	TGTGCCAGCAGCGCCCATGACAGGGGGGACTATGGCTACACCTTC	CASSAHDRGDYGYTF
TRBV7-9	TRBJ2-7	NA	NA	TGTGCCAGCAGCCCACTGGGGAGGTACGAGCAGTACTTC	CASSPLGRYEQYF
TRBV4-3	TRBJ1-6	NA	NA	TGCGCCAGCAGCCAAGATTGGGCCGGATTCAATTCACCCCTCCACTTT	CASSQDWAGFNSPLHF
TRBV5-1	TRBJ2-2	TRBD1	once	TGCGCCAGTAGACAAGGGCAGGGGGACACCGGGGAGCTGTTTTTT	CASRQGQGDTGELFF
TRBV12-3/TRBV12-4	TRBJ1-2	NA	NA	TGTGCCAGCAGCCCAACCACATATGGCTACACCTTC	CASSPTTYGYTF
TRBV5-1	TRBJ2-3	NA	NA	TGCGCCAGCAGCTTGATGGGGGGAGGCACAGATACGCAGTATTTT	CASSLMGGGTDTQYF
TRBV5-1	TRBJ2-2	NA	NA	TGCGCCAGCAGCTTGGAGGTGGGGCTCGGCACCGGGGAGCTGTTTTTT	CASSLEVGLGTGELFF
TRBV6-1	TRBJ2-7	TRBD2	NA	TGTGCCAGCAGTGAAGCGGGGAGGGTGGTGCAGTACTTC	CASSEAGRVVQYF
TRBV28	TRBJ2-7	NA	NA	TGTGCCGCGCGGGGACAGACCTACGAGCAGTACTTC	CAARGQTYEQYF
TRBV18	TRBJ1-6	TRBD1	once	TGTGCCAGCTCAGCGACAGGGAATTATAATTCACCCCTCCACTTT	CASSATGNYNSPLHF
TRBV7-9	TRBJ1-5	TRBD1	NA	TGTGCCAGCAGCTTGACAGGGGTTGATCAGCCCCAGCATTTT	CASSLTGVDQPQHF
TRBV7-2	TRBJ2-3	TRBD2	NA	TGTGCCAGCAGCTTATACGGTAAGGTACGGAGCGGGAAACCAGATACGCAGTATTTT	CASSLYGKVRSGKPDTQYF
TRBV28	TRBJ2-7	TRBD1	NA	TGTGCCAGCAGCTTGGGGGGACAGGGGTCCGCCGAGCAGTACTTC	CASSLGGQGSAEQYF
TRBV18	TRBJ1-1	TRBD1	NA	TGTGCCAGTCAAGCATGGACAGGGGTCCCTGAAGCTTTCTTT	CASQAWTGVPEAFF
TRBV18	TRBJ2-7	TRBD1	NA	TGTGCCAGCTCACCGGGACAGTCAGAGCAGTACTTC	CASSPGQSEQYF
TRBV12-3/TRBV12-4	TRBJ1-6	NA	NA	TGTGCCAGCAGTTTGGCCTCTTCACCCCTCCACTTT	CASSLASSPLHF
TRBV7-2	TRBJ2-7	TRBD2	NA	TGTGCCAGCAGCTTAGCATCTAGCGGATTCTACGAGCAGTACTTC	CASSLASSGFYEQYF
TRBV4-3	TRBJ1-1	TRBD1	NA	TGCGCCAGCAGCCAGGCTGACAGGGCGACTGAAGCTTTCTTT	CASSQADRATEAFF
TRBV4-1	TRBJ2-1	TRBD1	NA	TGCGCCAGCAGCCTCCGGGACAGGGGGCCCGATGAGCAGTTCTTC	CASSLRDRGPDEQFF
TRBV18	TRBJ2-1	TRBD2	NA	TGTGCCAGCTCACCACGACTAGCGGGAGAGAACAATGAGCAGTTCTTC	CASSPRLAGENNEQFF
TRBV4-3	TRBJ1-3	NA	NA	TGCGCCAGCAGCCAAGATCAATTCTCTGGAAACACCATATATTTT	CASSQDQFSGNTIYF
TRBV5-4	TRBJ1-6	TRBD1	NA	TGTGCCAGCAGCTTGGCGGGGACAGGGGCAAATTCACCCCTCCACTTT	CASSLAGTGANSPLHF
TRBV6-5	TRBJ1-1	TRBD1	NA	TGTGCCAGCAGTTACACGGACAGGTCGAACACTGAAGCTTTCTTT	CASSYTDRSNTEAFF
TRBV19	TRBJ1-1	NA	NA	TGTGCCAGTAGTATAGTAGGGGACACGCAGGAAGCTTTCTTT	CASSIVGDTQEAFF